A single sample is the source of the 6 T cell receptor beta chains below, sequenced in a study of blood T cell repertoires in COVID-19. Here immunoSEQ multiplex PCR was the method, and the copy in TCRdb shows in-frame clones only, minus some. The data show 330,000 or so clones, more than 75% seen once. Sample: PBMCs or T cells enriched from blood (not recorded which). Source of these receptors: a middle-aged man in a cohort exposed to, infected with or recovered from COVID-19 (not recorded which).

This chain links TRBV19 with TRBJ2-5, with D unclear. V shed 5 bases and J shed 0 bases, with 4 bases lying between them. Germline assignment: CDR1 LNHDA and CDR2 SQIVND (reference sequence). The CDR3 is 12 residues long. In nucleotides, the CDR3 is TGTGCCAGTAGTCTTAACCAAGAGACCCAGTACTTC. Translating it yields CASSLNQETQYF.

The V gene is TRBV9, the J gene TRBJ2-1, with D possibly TRBD1 on 6 matching bases. The CDR3 spans 16 residues. Trimming cost V 2 bases and J 5 bases, with 17 bases left between them. Germline CDR1 SGDLS, CDR2 YYNGEE. CDR3 in DNA: TGTGCCAGCAGCGTTACAGGGTATGAGGTCAACAATGAGCAGTTCTTC. This codes for CASSVTGYEVNNEQFF.

This chain joins TRBV20-1 and TRBJ2-3, with TRBD2 as a possible D gene (5 bases). Germline V CDR1 and CDR2: DFQATT, SNEGSKA (reference sequence). V lost 3 bases and J lost 3, with 19 bases in between. This CDR3 is built from 16 residues. The DNA for the CDR3 is TGCAGTGCTAGTCGTAGGCAGCTAAGAGGGACAGATACGCAGTATTTT. Translated: CSASRRQLRGTDTQYF.

The rearrangement uses TRBV3-1 (or the pseudogene TRBV3-2) and TRBJ2-7; possible D gene TRBD1, 6 bases. Looked up from germline, CDR1 is LGHDT and CDR2 is YNNKEL (reference sequence). This CDR3 comprises 15 residues. Trimming pared 2 bases from V and 0 bases from J, leaving 11 bases between. This chain's CDR3 is CASSQPRGSSYEQYF. The DNA of the CDR3 is TGTGCCAGCAGCCAACCCAGGGGAAGCTCCTACGAGCAGTACTTC.

The rearrangement links TRBV10-2 to TRBJ2-7; 9 bases match TRBD2. This CDR3 comprises 12 residues. With 6 bases clipped from V and 6 bases from J, the junction kept 3 bases outside the gene matches. Germline V gene sequence: CDR1 WSHSY, CDR2 SAAADI. The CDR3 loop reads CASRAGGSEQYF. DNA of the CDR3: TGCGCCAGCAGAGCGGGAGGTTCCGAGCAGTACTTC.

The CDR3, as DNA: TGTGCCAGCAGCTTAGCGCCGGGACAGGGGAATGGGACCGGGGAGCTGTTTTTT. It is translated as CASSLAPGQGNGTGELFF. The rearrangement uses TRBV7-9 and TRBJ2-2; 10 bases are a match to TRBD1. V shed 0 bases and J 5 bases; nucleotides not matched to a gene: 9. There are 18 residues in the CDR3. Germline loops: CDR1 SEHNR, CDR2 FQNEAQ (reference sequence).